The 11 T cell receptor beta chains in this list originate from one sample, sequenced in a study of blood T cell repertoires in COVID-19. TCRdb's table, derived via immunoSEQ multiplex PCR, lists solely in-frame clones and lacks some. The sample contains about 370,000 clones, about 89% of which appear only once. The source material was peripheral blood. These receptor sequences come from a woman in her twenties or thirties with COVID-19, enrolled during active disease.

The chain joins TRBV5-4 to TRBJ2-7, with D perhaps matching TRBD1 (6 bases). CDR3 size: 16 residues. CDR1 and CDR2 from the germline V gene are SGHNT and YYREEE (reference sequence). V lost 4 bases, J lost 3 bases, and 20 bases lay in between. CDR3 region: CASSPTGTHNLYEQYF. CDR3 bases: TGTGCCAGCAGCCCGACCGGGACACATAACCTCTACGAGCAGTACTTC.

The chain is built from TRBV28 and TRBJ2-7; 12 bases agree with TRBD2. This CDR3 region has 17 residues. After removal of 6 bases from V and 0 bases from J, the junction contained 9 bases not matched to a gene. Germline lookup yields CDR1 MDHEN and CDR2 SYDVKM. The CDR3 region is CASRGRGLAGPSYEQYF. CDR3 in DNA: TGTGCCAGCAGAGGTAGGGGACTAGCGGGCCCCTCCTACGAGCAGTACTTC. Drawing the rest from reference TRBV28 and TRBJ2-7, the complete variable domain is DVKVTQSSRYLVKRTGEKVFLECVQDMDHENMFWYRQDPGLGLRLIYFSYDVKMKEKGDIPEGYSVSREKKERFSLILESASTNQTSMYLCASRGRGLAGPSYEQYFGPGTRLTVT.

The V call is TRBV3-1 (or the pseudogene TRBV3-2), the J call TRBJ1-2, with 9 bases fitting TRBD1. CDR3 length: 15 amino acids. The V segment lost 3 bases and the J segment 4 bases; nucleotides outside the gene matches: 6. Germline CDR1 reads LGHDT; CDR2 reads YNNKEL (reference sequence). The CDR3 bases are TGTGCCAGCAGCCACAGGACAGGGGCGATCTATGGCTACACCTTC. Protein product: CASSHRTGAIYGYTF.

This chain joins TRBV28 and TRBJ2-7, with a possible D match to TRBD2 (6 bases). CDR3 length: 14 residues. From germline, CDR1 is MDHEN and CDR2 SYDVKM. V was clipped by 3 bases and J by 0 bases, with 9 bases between them. CDR3 bases: TGTGCCAGCAGTTTTGGACTAAACTCCTACGAGCAGTACTTC. Its protein is CASSFGLNSYEQYF.

The V gene is TRBV10-1, the J gene TRBJ2-5, with 7 bases aligning to TRBD1. J gave up 4 bases and V 2 bases, and 10 bases lay outside the gene matches. Germline assignment: CDR1 WNHNN and CDR2 SYGVQD (reference sequence). The CDR3 length is 16 residues. CDR3: CASSESRGTARETQYF. DNA for the CDR3: TGCGCCAGCAGTGAGAGTCGTGGGACAGCCCGAGAGACCCAGTACTTC.

This sequence joins TRBV10-3 and TRBJ2-6; D is perhaps TRBD1 (5 bases). CDR3 length equals 15 residues. Germline V gene lookup returns CDR1 ENHRY and CDR2 SYGVKD. With 6 bases removed from V and 1 base from J, the gap between germline ends came to 10 bases. The CDR3 sequence: CAIRSRESGANVLTF. In nucleotides, the CDR3 is TGTGCCATCAGATCCAGGGAATCTGGGGCCAACGTCCTGACTTTC.

DNA of the CDR3: TGTGCCAGTAGTAGGCGCGGGATTCTGAACACTGAAGCTTTCTTT. Translated, it gives CASSRRGILNTEAFF. The J gene is TRBJ1-1, the V gene TRBV19; D not certain. The CDR3 covers 15 residues. V dropped 4 bases and J dropped 0 bases, with 12 bases sitting between them. The germline V gene has CDR1 LNHDA and CDR2 SQIVND (reference sequence).

This clone is a singleton in its sample. The rearrangement uses TRBV29-1 and TRBJ2-3; possible D gene TRBD2, 6 bases. Looked up from germline, CDR1 is SQVTM and CDR2 is ANQGSEA. CDR3 length equals 15 residues. Trimming stripped 4 bases from V and 0 bases from J, with 14 bases between. The CDR3 DNA is TGCAGCGTTGTGGCCGAAGCGGGTAGCACAGATACGCAGTATTTT. It specifies CSVVAEAGSTDTQYF.

The genes are TRBV5-1 and TRBJ2-7; perhaps TRBD2 as D (6 bases). Germline-derived CDR1 and CDR2 are SGHRS and YFSETQ. The CDR3 has 14 residues. V gave up 4 bases and J gave up 5 bases, with 16 bases separating them. For the CDR3, the DNA is TGCGCCAGCAGCCGGGACTCAGGCTCGGACGAGCAGTACTTC. Its translation is CASSRDSGSDEQYF. The full variable domain, rest sourced from reference TRBV5-1 and TRBJ2-7, is KAGVTQTPRYLIKTRGQQVTLSCSPISGHRSVSWYQQTPGQGLQFLFEYFSETQRNKGNFPGRFSGRQFSNSRSEMNVSTLELGDSALYLCASSRDSGSDEQYFGPGTRLTVT.

Turning to this clone: A junction boundary mismatches the germline segment, possibly from a read error. The genes are TRBV7-7 and TRBJ2-3; possibly TRBD2 for D (7 bases). The CDR3 runs to 15 residues. Germline V gene sequence: CDR1 SSHAT, CDR2 FNYEAQ (reference sequence). CDR3: CASSPGGARGDTQYF. For the CDR3, the DNA is TGTGCTAGCAGCCCTGGGGGGGCGCGAGGAGATACGCAGTATTTT.

The J gene is TRBJ2-7, the V gene TRBV4-2, with 10 nucleotides matching TRBD1. CDR3 length: 15 amino acids. V lost 3 bases to trimming and J lost 2 bases; unmatched junction nucleotides: 4. Germline V gives CDR1 LGHNA, CDR2 YNFKEQ. For the CDR3, the DNA is TGTGCCAGCAGCCAGAACGGACAGGGGGCCTACGAGCAGTACTTC. Translation gives CASSQNGQGAYEQYF.